The 21 T cell receptor beta chains below come from one sample, sequenced in a study of blood T cells in healthy people across ages (dated by TCRdb to 2015 to 2017). The library was prepared using 5' RACE. Sequencing instrument: Illumina HiSeq 2500. A second roughly 6 to 11 cycle PCR used a sample-barcoded 5' primer and a J-beta primer mix. The public reads were quality trimmed at Q25 with fastp and then assembled into clones with MiXCR by TCRdb, keeping productive beta chains. A single entry per CDR3 protein holds the most common genes and DNA from its merged rows. Counted in this sample were about 1.4 million distinct CDR3 sequences; around 59% of them appeared once. Jointly, the top ten make up approximately 7% of the sample. Input material: blood. The receptors were sampled from a young man in good health.

The rearrangement joins TRBV5-1 to TRBJ2-1; D is possibly TRBD1 (6 bases). Per germline, CDR1 SGHRS and CDR2 YFSETQ. V lost 0 bases and J lost 5, with 9 bases in between. The CDR3 consists of 14 residues. The CDR3 coding sequence is TGCGCCAGCAGCTTGGCCTACAGGGACAATGAGCAGTTCTTC. Protein sequence: CASSLAYRDNEQFF.

V gene TRBV7-2 combines with J gene TRBJ2-7; D not resolved. The CDR3 is made up of 9 amino acids. CDR1 and CDR2 from the germline V gene are SGHTA and FQGNSA. The V gene lost 11 bases and the J gene lost 5 bases, with 7 bases spanning the gap. DNA of the CDR3: TGTGCCCCTCCCCACGAGCAGTACTTC. The encoded protein is CAPPHEQYF.

This clonotype was seen a few times. This chain links TRBV28 with TRBJ1-1; the D gene is possibly TRBD1 (6 bases). The CDR3 contains 17 residues. V was pared by 6 bases and J by 0 bases, with 20 bases between. The germline gives CDR1 MDHEN, CDR2 SYDVKM. Here the CDR3 reads CASSLGQRGLMNTEAFF. The CDR3 nucleotides are TGTGCCAGCAGCCTTGGACAGCGAGGGCTAATGAACACTGAAGCTTTCTTT.

The CDR3 reads CASSLGDRGAFF. In nucleotides, the CDR3 is TGTGCCAGCAGCCTAGGCGACAGGGGAGCTTTCTTT. V and J are TRBV14 and TRBJ1-1; 8 bases are shared with TRBD1. This CDR3 region has 12 residues. V dropped 4 bases and J dropped 10; count of bases not matched to a gene: 5. Germline CDR1 and CDR2: SGHDN and FVKESK.

V usage is TRBV5-4 and J usage is TRBJ2-7, with TRBD1 matching over 9 bases. This CDR3 contains 15 residues. J lost 5 bases, V lost 2 bases, and 8 bases had no gene match. Per germline, CDR1 SGHNT and CDR2 YYREEE (reference sequence). The CDR3 bases are TGTGCCAGCAGCTTTTGGGACAGGGTATTCCACGAGCAGTACTTC. This encodes CASSFWDRVFHEQYF.

The J gene is TRBJ2-4, the V gene TRBV7-2, with 8 bases fitting TRBD1. The J call is uncertain, as TRBJ2-7 better fits the DNA end. Germline-derived CDR1 and CDR2 are SGHTA and FQGNSA. CDR3 length: 16 residues. The CDR3 region has the DNA TGTGCCAGCAGCTTATCGGACAGGGCAGCCCTCTACGAGCAGTACTTC. Translated, it gives CASSLSDRAALYEQYF.

The chain couples TRBV20-1 to TRBJ1-2; 12 bases are shared with TRBD1. The ends lost 3 bases at V and 6 bases at J; junction bases unmatched: 8. The CDR3 has 15 amino acids. The V gene's germline CDR1 is DFQATT and CDR2 SNEGSKA (reference sequence). Here the CDR3 DNA reads TGCAGTGCTAGGGGGACAGGGGGCAGCAACCATGGCTACACCTTC. Amino acid sequence: CSARGTGGSNHGYTF.

This clonotype was seen ten or more times. The chain employs TRBV6-6 and TRBJ2-7; 10 bases agree with TRBD1. The V gene end was trimmed by 5 bases and the J gene end by 0 bases; junction bases not matched to a gene: 4. There are 15 residues in the CDR3. Germline V CDR1 and CDR2: MNHNY, SVGAGI (reference sequence). CDR3 bases: TGTGCCAGCAGTCTGGGACAGGGGCGCTCCTACGAGCAGTACTTC. Translating it yields CASSLGQGRSYEQYF.

In its sample, this clonotype was seen a few times. The chain carries TRBV6-5 and TRBJ2-7; D gene uncertain. Deletions cut 1 base from V and 2 bases from J, with 9 bases between. The CDR3 is 14 amino acids. CDR1 and CDR2 from the germline V gene are MNHEY and SVGAGI. The CDR3 nucleotides read TGTGCCAGCAGTTACTTTACGGGTCCCTACGAGCAGTACTTC. It translates to CASSYFTGPYEQYF.

CDR3: CASSGDGYNEQYF. The CDR3 coding sequence is TGCGCCAGCAGCGGGGACGGGTACAATGAGCAGTACTTC. J is TRBJ2-1 and V is TRBV5-1, with D perhaps matching TRBD1 or TRBD2 (5 bases each). Judging by the DNA end, TRBJ2-7 fits better; the J call may be wrong. This CDR3 spans 13 amino acids. Germline values: CDR1 SGHRS, CDR2 YFSETQ.

V usage is TRBV29-1 and J usage is TRBJ2-3; no definite D call. The CDR3 is made up of 10 amino acids. V shed 6 bases and J shed 5 bases, with 6 bases lying between them. Germline V gene lookup returns CDR1 SQVTM and CDR2 ANQGSEA. The CDR3 coding sequence is TGCAGCGTCGATATAGATACGCAGTATTTT. Its translation: CSVDIDTQYF.

This chain connects TRBV10-3 to TRBJ2-1; TRBD1 matches at 9 bases. V was clipped by 11 bases and J by 7 bases; unmatched bases: 12. Germline lookup yields CDR1 ENHRY and CDR2 SYGVKD. The CDR3 covers 14 residues. The CDR3 DNA reads TGTGCCGGGGGGACAGGGACTACCCGTAATGAGCAGTTCTTC. It yields the protein CAGGTGTTRNEQFF.

This chain joins TRBV7-8 and TRBJ2-3; 7 bases fit TRBD2. V shed 8 bases and J 4 bases; nucleotides not matched to a gene: 12. The CDR3 is 15 residues long. From germline, CDR1 is SGHVS and CDR2 FQNEAQ. In DNA, the CDR3 is TGTGCCAGCTCGCGGCCCCCGGGACTACCAGATACGCAGTATTTT. Residues: CASSRPPGLPDTQYF. The complete variable domain, with remaining parts taken from reference TRBV7-8 and TRBJ2-3, reads GAGVSQSPRYKVAKRGQDVALRCDPISGHVSLFWYQQALGQGPEFLTYFQNEAQLDKSGLPSDRFFAERPEGSVSTLKIQRTQQEDSAVYLCASSRPPGLPDTQYFGPGTRLTVL.

The count of this clonotype is one. The chain links TRBV5-1 to TRBJ2-1; a possible D gene is TRBD1 (6 bases). Germline CDR1 reads SGHRS; CDR2 reads YFSETQ. The CDR3 runs 15 residues. Trimming pared 7 bases from V and 0 bases from J, leaving 14 bases between. The CDR3 protein is CASGQGLSSYNEQFF. The CDR3 coding sequence is TGCGCCAGCGGGCAGGGGTTGAGCTCCTACAATGAGCAGTTCTTC.

The genes are TRBV7-2 and TRBJ1-1; D may be TRBD1 (5 bases). The CDR3 contains 12 residues. Germline CDR1 SGHTA, CDR2 FQGNSA. The V end lost 4 bases, the J end lost 8 bases, and 11 bases lay between the germline ends. The CDR3 DNA reads TGTGCCAGCAGCTCCGGGACTTTCGAAGCTTTCTTT. It encodes CASSSGTFEAFF.

The V call is TRBV10-3, the J call TRBJ2-7; D not certain. Germline V gene sequence: CDR1 ENHRY, CDR2 SYGVKD. V lost 6 bases and J lost 0, with 9 bases in between. This CDR3 has 13 amino acids. Written as DNA, the CDR3 is TGTGCCATCAGCGGTGAGAGCTCCTACGAGCAGTACTTC. This sequence encodes CAISGESSYEQYF.

The J gene is TRBJ2-7, the V gene TRBV25-1; tentative D call: TRBD2 (5 bases). The end of the DNA fits TRBJ2-5 better, so the J call may be wrong. CDR3 size: 14 residues. Germline CDR1 is MGHDK and CDR2 is SYGVNS. CDR3 in amino acids: CASSESGWEETQYF. As DNA, the CDR3 is TGTGCCAGCAGTGAATCGGGATGGGAAGAGACCCAGTACTTC.

The rearrangement joins TRBV3-1 to TRBJ2-5, with 8 bases matching TRBD2. CDR1 and CDR2 (germline): LGHDT, YNNKEL (reference sequence). V lost 0 bases and J lost 2; bases outside the gene matches: 8. The CDR3 contains 17 residues. In DNA, the CDR3 is TGTGCCAGCAGCCAAGAAGTTGGGGTAGCGGGACAAGAGACCCAGTACTTC. Encoded protein: CASSQEVGVAGQETQYF.

This chain uses TRBV3-1 with TRBJ2-7, with D possibly being TRBD1 (5 bases). The germline gives CDR1 LGHDT, CDR2 YNNKEL (reference sequence). There are 15 residues in the CDR3. V was pared by 1 base and J by 4 bases, with 14 bases between. CDR3 region: CASSQVLTDFYEQYF. CDR3 coding DNA: TGTGCCAGCAGCCAAGTCCTGACAGACTTTTACGAGCAGTACTTC.

The chain has TRBV6-5 and TRBJ1-1, with D hard to call. This CDR3 contains 13 residues. Germline-derived CDR1 and CDR2 are MNHEY and SVGAGI. V was shortened by 2 bases and J by 6 bases, with 10 bases between the two germline ends. CDR3 protein: CASSYHSTAEAFF. In nucleotides, the CDR3 is TGTGCCAGCAGTTACCATTCCACGGCTGAAGCTTTCTTT.

This clonotype has more than one count but fewer than ten. The chain joins TRBV11-1 to TRBJ1-2; TRBD1 agrees at 7 bases. J was trimmed by 0 bases and V by 8 bases; bases with no gene match: 12. The germline CDR1 and CDR2 sequences are SGHAT and FQDESV (reference sequence). The CDR3 length is 16 residues. The CDR3 sequence is CASGPLWTGTNYGYTF. Written as DNA, the CDR3 is TGTGCCAGCGGCCCCCTCTGGACAGGAACTAACTATGGCTACACCTTC.